The source of this TCR beta chain is a study of blood T cell repertoires in COVID-19. As for the study in general: COVID-19 samples, acute and convalescent, were from the United States, Italy and Spain.

With 5 bases clipped from V and 1 base from J, the junction kept 5 bases outside the gene matches. The germline CDR1 and CDR2 sequences are SNHLY and FYNNEI. The CDR3 consists of 15 residues. Assay: immunoSEQ multiplex PCR; the TCRdb copy retains only in-frame clones and omits some. The profile shows under 200,000 clones, around 80% of them singletons. The sequence derives from a man aged 55 to 70 with acute or convalescent COVID-19. The chain combines TRBV2 with TRBJ2-1, with 7 bases identical to TRBD2. Sequencing was done on a sample of peripheral blood. The CDR3 spells CASSREGGSYNEQFF. CDR3 in DNA: TGTGCCAGCAGTCGAGAGGGAGGGTCCTACAATGAGCAGTTCTTC.